This T cell receptor (beta chain) was recorded in a study of shared clonotypes between healthy human individuals. This table comes from immunoSEQ multiplex PCR, and its TCRdb copy is limited to in-frame clones, with some not included. The data contain about 380,000 clones, around 96% of them singletons. CCR7-negative CD45RA+ TemRA cells were pooled with CD45RO+ cells for CD8 memory. This CDR3 has 16 residues. Germline CDR1 reads SGHTA; CDR2 reads FQGNSA. V was trimmed by 0 bases and J by 4 bases, leaving 12 bases between them. The TCR originated in a man younger than 40 in good health. The V gene is TRBV7-2, the J gene TRBJ1-4; the D gene is possibly TRBD1 (5 bases). Sequencing input: memory CD8+ T cells sorted from blood. Subset of the sample: CD45RO+ cells pooled with CCR7-negative TemRA cells. The CDR3 here is CASSLAAWGVNEKLFF. CDR3 bases: TGTGCCAGCAGCTTAGCGGCGTGGGGGGTTAATGAAAAACTGTTTTTT.